This TCR beta chain was profiled in a study of shared clonotypes between healthy human individuals. The donors were adults (healthy and HIV-negative) with no recent acute infections or vaccinations. As concerns this clone: Antigen unknown. Different DNA sequences within this sample yield the same CDR3.

Study-wide results and limits: Larger estimated richness was generally recorded for naive subsets relative to memory subsets. It was observed that roughly 5.4% of naive CD4 clonotypes were shared across a handful of donors.

This CDR3 has 12 amino acids. Trimming took 3 bases from V and 2 from J, leaving 5 bases between them. Germline V gene data show CDR1 as SGHRS and CDR2 as YFSETQ. Sequencing was performed with immunoSEQ multiplex PCR; in TCRdb, only in-frame clones are kept and a portion is missing. The table records 1,500,000 or so clones, 98% to 99% of them present only once. This clonotype was sampled from a man aged 25 to 40 in good health. The chain joins TRBV5-1 to TRBJ2-5, with D hard to call. Sequencing was carried out using naive CD4+ T cells sorted from blood. Subset: CD45RA+ positively selected. In nucleotides, the CDR3 is TGCGCCAGCAGCTCCCCTCAAGAGACCCAGTACTTC. Translating gives CASSSPQETQYF.